A selection of T cell receptor beta chains follows, all from one sample in a study of blood T cell repertoires in COVID-19. Assay: immunoSEQ multiplex PCR; the TCRdb copy retains only in-frame clones and omits some. The sample lists around 190,000 clones; roughly 85% were seen once. Sequenced input: peripheral blood. The receptors originated from a woman of 80 years or more with acute or convalescent COVID-19. The CDR3 runs from the conserved cysteine through the conserved F or W. The D gene is left open where the match is weak. Clone sizes are given selectively: once, few, many, or a class where the clone is expanded.

J,V,size,D,CDR3,DNA
TRBJ1-1,TRBV29-1,NA,NA,CSAQRGYTEAFF,TGCAGCGCCCAACGGGGATACACTGAAGCTTTCTTT
TRBJ2-5,TRBV19,NA,TRBD2,CASSIGTSFVETQYF,TGTGCCAGTAGTATCGGGACTAGCTTCGTGGAGACCCAGTACTTC
TRBJ1-4,TRBV9,NA,NA,CASSHSERATNEKLFF,TGTGCCAGCAGTCACTCGGAGCGAGCAACTAATGAAAAACTGTTTTTT
TRBJ1-5,TRBV6-5,NA,NA,CASMTPGFGNQPQHF,TGTGCCAGCATGACCCCAGGATTTGGCAATCAGCCCCAGCATTTT
TRBJ2-5,TRBV5-1,NA,TRBD1,CASSPGTGEETQYF,TGCGCCAGCAGCCCGGGGACAGGGGAAGAGACCCAGTACTTC
TRBJ2-1,TRBV7-3,once,TRBD2,CASRIRPGLARAEQFF,TGTGCCAGCAGGATTCGACCGGGACTAGCGAGAGCAGAGCAGTTCTTC
TRBJ2-7,TRBV5-5,few,TRBD1,CASSLTGDSGFYEQYF,TGTGCCAGCAGCTTGACAGGGGACAGTGGCTTCTACGAGCAGTACTTC
TRBJ1-2,TRBV19,NA,NA,CASSSRQVYGYTF,TGTGCCAGTAGTAGTCGACAGGTCTATGGCTACACCTTC
TRBJ1-4,TRBV5-1,few,NA,CASSLLATNEKLFF,TGCGCCAGCAGCCTTCTTGCAACTAATGAAAAACTGTTTTTT
TRBJ2-2,TRBV5-4,NA,TRBD2,CASSRRLAGGPLGAGELFF,TGTGCCAGCAGCAGAAGACTAGCGGGAGGGCCGTTGGGCGCCGGGGAGCTGTTTTTT
TRBJ1-2,TRBV19,NA,TRBD1,CASSILQGARGYTF,TGTGCCAGTAGTATACTTCAGGGGGCCCGGGGCTACACCTTC
TRBJ1-5,TRBV2,NA,NA,CASSDRGVWQPQHF,TGTGCCAGCAGTGACAGGGGAGTATGGCAGCCCCAGCATTTT
TRBJ2-7,TRBV7-2,NA,NA,CASSLEQGYEQYF,TGTGCCAGCAGCTTAGAACAGGGCTACGAGCAGTACTTC
TRBJ2-7,TRBV2,NA,NA,CASREPAREQYF,TGTGCCAGCCGGGAACCCGCGAGGGAGCAGTACTTC
TRBJ2-1,TRBV3-1/TRBV3-2,NA,TRBD2,CASTSSGGHSYNEQFF,TGTGCCAGCACCTCTAGCGGGGGACACTCCTACAATGAGCAGTTCTTC
TRBJ1-5,TRBV18,NA,NA,CASSPANNQPQHF,TGTGCCAGCTCACCGGCCAATAATCAGCCCCAGCATTTT
TRBJ2-1,TRBV20-1,NA,TRBD2,CSASKSGGVGNEQFF,TGCAGTGCTAGTAAATCGGGAGGAGTAGGCAATGAGCAGTTCTTC
TRBJ1-1,TRBV27,NA,TRBD1,CASLGTGQGISEAFF,TGTGCCAGCCTCGGGACAGGGCAGGGGATCTCTGAAGCTTTCTTT
TRBJ2-7,TRBV7-2,NA,NA,CASSPYQRAHEQYF,TGTGCCAGCAGCCCCTACCAGCGGGCCCACGAGCAGTACTTC
TRBJ1-1,TRBV5-6,NA,NA,CASSWWDTQNTEAFF,TGTGCCAGCAGCTGGTGGGACACCCAGAACACTGAAGCTTTCTTT
TRBJ1-3,TRBV30,NA,NA,CAWSNDRGNTIYF,TGTGCCTGGAGTAATGACAGGGGAAACACCATATATTTT
TRBJ2-7,TRBV6-5,NA,NA,CASRRTGDSSYEQYF,TGTGCCAGCAGGAGAACAGGGGACTCTTCCTACGAGCAGTACTTC
TRBJ2-1,TRBV11-2,NA,TRBD1,CASSPQGADEQFF,TGTGCCAGCAGCCCGCAGGGGGCGGATGAGCAGTTCTTC
TRBJ2-5,TRBV12-5,few,TRBD1,CASGLRGQGIETQYF,TGTGCTAGTGGTTTGAGGGGACAGGGTATAGAGACCCAGTACTTC
TRBJ2-2,TRBV5-1,NA,TRBD1,CASRGDRGLVTSNTGELFF,TGCGCCAGCAGGGGGGACAGGGGGCTTGTCACGTCGAACACCGGGGAGCTGTTTTTT
TRBJ2-2,TRBV21-1,once,NA,CASSKDRWIPGELFF,TGTGCCAGCAGCAAGGACAGGTGGATCCCCGGGGAGCTGTTTTTT
TRBJ2-1,TRBV28,NA,TRBD2,CASSDPGLAVDEQFF,TGTGCCAGCAGTGACCCGGGACTAGCGGTTGATGAGCAGTTCTTC
TRBJ2-2,TRBV15,NA,NA,CATSRRASTGELFF,TGTGCCACCAGCAGGAGGGCCAGCACCGGGGAGCTGTTTTTT
TRBJ2-3,TRBV3-1/TRBV3-2,NA,TRBD2,CASSQDPSPGLAGEHTQYF,TGTGCCAGCAGCCAAGATCCATCGCCCGGCCTAGCGGGAGAACATACGCAGTATTTT
TRBJ2-5,TRBV2,NA,NA,CASRAASASYF,TGTGCCAGCAGGGCGGCTAGCGCATCGTACTTC
TRBJ2-7,TRBV6-5,NA,NA,CASSYQGGEQYF,TGTGCCAGCAGTTACCAAGGGGGCGAGCAGTACTTC
TRBJ1-3,TRBV9,NA,NA,CASSVSFPISGNTIYF,TGTGCCAGCAGCGTAAGCTTTCCTATTTCTGGAAACACCATATATTTT
TRBJ1-3,TRBV9,NA,NA,CASSVVGEGNAIYF,TGTGCCAGCAGCGTAGTTGGGGAGGGGAATGCCATATATTTT
TRBJ2-2,TRBV7-6,NA,NA,CASSLVNRGTAGELFF,TGTGCCAGCAGCTTAGTTAATAGGGGAACGGCCGGGGAGCTGTTTTTT
TRBJ2-2,TRBV6-5,NA,TRBD2,CASSFWEGNTGELFF,TGTGCCAGCAGTTTTTGGGAGGGCAACACCGGGGAGCTGTTTTTT
TRBJ1-6,TRBV11-2,NA,TRBD1,CASSLTRDRGFLAPLHF,TGTGCCAGCAGCTTAACCCGGGACAGGGGATTTTTAGCACCCCTCCACTTT
TRBJ2-1,TRBV10-2,NA,NA,CASSDSRLNEQFF,TGCGCCAGCAGCGATTCGAGGCTAAATGAGCAGTTCTTC
TRBJ1-4,TRBV7-2,NA,NA,CASSLFGRGEKLFF,TGTGCCAGCAGCTTATTTGGGCGGGGGGAAAAACTGTTTTTT
TRBJ1-5,TRBV28,NA,NA,CASSHWAEEGSNQPQHF,TGTGCCAGCAGTCACTGGGCGGAGGAGGGTAGCAATCAGCCCCAGCATTTT
TRBJ2-5,TRBV7-8,NA,NA,CASSLSREETQYF,TGTGCCAGCAGCTTGTCGAGGGAGGAGACCCAGTACTTC